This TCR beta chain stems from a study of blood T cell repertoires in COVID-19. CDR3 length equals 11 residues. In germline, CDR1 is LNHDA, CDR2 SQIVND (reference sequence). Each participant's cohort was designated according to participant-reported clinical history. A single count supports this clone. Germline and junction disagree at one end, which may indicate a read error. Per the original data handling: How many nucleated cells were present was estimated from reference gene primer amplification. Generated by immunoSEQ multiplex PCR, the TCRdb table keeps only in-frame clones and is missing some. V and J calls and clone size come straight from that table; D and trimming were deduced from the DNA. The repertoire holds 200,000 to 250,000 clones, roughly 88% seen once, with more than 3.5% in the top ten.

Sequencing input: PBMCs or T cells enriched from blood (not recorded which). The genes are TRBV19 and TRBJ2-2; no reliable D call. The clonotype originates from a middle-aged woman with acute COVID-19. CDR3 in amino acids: CASRNSGELFF. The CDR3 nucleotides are TGTGCCAGTAGGAACTCCGGGGAGCTGTTTTTT.